This entry lists 11 T cell receptor beta chains sequenced from one sample in a study of cytomegalovirus exposure and HLA in healthy donors. The PCR used 60 Vbeta and 13 Jbeta primers. The method was immunoSEQ multiplex PCR; TCRdb's version includes in-frame clones alone and lacks a portion of them. The repertoire table contains just over 200,000 clones. The source material was PBMCs. These receptors were obtained from a girl aged 2-10 years in good health and CMV-seropositive.

The J gene is TRBJ2-7, the V gene TRBV6-1; D call uncertain. The germline gives CDR1 MNHNS, CDR2 SASEGT. V was clipped by 4 bases and J by 2 bases, with 12 bases between them. The CDR3 is 14 residues long. The CDR3 protein is CASSVGDLTYEQYF. In nucleotides, the CDR3 is TGTGCCAGCAGTGTAGGAGACCTTACCTACGAGCAGTACTTC.

The chain recombines TRBV5-5 with TRBJ2-7; the D gene is possibly TRBD2 (6 bases). The ends were cut back, 4 bases at V and 3 bases at J, with 14 bases in the middle. There are 14 residues in the CDR3. In germline, CDR1 is SGHKS, CDR2 YYEKEE (reference sequence). Here the CDR3 DNA reads TGTGCCAGCAGCCTGGGACTTCTCAACTACGAGCAGTACTTC. It translates to CASSLGLLNYEQYF.

J is TRBJ2-1 and V is TRBV18, with TRBD1 identical over 10 bases. CDR1 and CDR2 (germline): KGHSH, LQKENI. The CDR3 length is 14 residues. Trimming at V came to 2 bases and at J to 9 bases, leaving 4 bases not matched to a gene. CDR3 coding DNA: TGTGCCAGCTCACCATCGACAGGGGGCGGTGAGCAGTTCTTC. It yields the protein CASSPSTGGGEQFF.

The chain links TRBV19 to TRBJ1-4, with D maybe TRBD1 (5 bases). V was cut by 3 bases and J by 11 bases, with 13 bases left in between. The CDR3 consists of 13 residues. Per the germline V gene, CDR1 is LNHDA and CDR2 is SQIVND (reference sequence). This chain's CDR3 is CASSMLAGTKLFF. CDR3 DNA: TGTGCCAGTAGTATGTTAGCAGGGACTAAACTGTTTTTT.

In nucleotides, the CDR3 is TGTGCCACCTCCTCGACAGGGAGCTATGGCTACACCTTC. Translated: CATSSTGSYGYTF. The chain joins TRBV5-4 to TRBJ1-2; TRBD1 matches at 7 bases. The ends lost 9 bases at V and 4 bases at J; junction bases unmatched: 9. Germline V gene sequence: CDR1 SGHNT, CDR2 YYREEE (reference sequence). This CDR3 has 13 amino acids.

The J gene is TRBJ2-1, the V gene TRBV14, with TRBD2 matching 10 bases. The CDR3 length is 16 residues. Trimming cost V 4 bases and J 7 bases; bases outside gene matches: 10. Germline CDR1 reads SGHDN; CDR2 reads FVKESK. CDR3 protein: CASSPAGTSVGNEQFF. The CDR3 DNA sequence: TGTGCCAGCAGCCCAGCCGGGACTAGCGTTGGGAATGAGCAGTTCTTC.

The genes are TRBV6-6 and TRBJ1-2; D possibly corresponds to TRBD1 (5 bases). Germline V gene sequence: CDR1 MNHNY, CDR2 SVGAGI (reference sequence). Trimming took 5 bases from V and 9 from J, leaving 16 bases between them. The CDR3 has 13 residues. In DNA form, the CDR3 reads TGTGCCAGCAGTGCCCGAGATCAGGGTAGCTACACCTTC. It translates to CASSARDQGSYTF.

This rearrangement joins TRBV9 to TRBJ2-2; 7 bases are a match to TRBD2. The germline V gene has CDR1 SGDLS and CDR2 YYNGEE. The CDR3 spans 16 residues. Trimming at V came to 0 bases and at J to 0 bases, leaving 2 bases not matched to a gene. This chain's CDR3 is CASSVAGLANTGELFF. The DNA of the CDR3 is TGTGCCAGCAGCGTAGCCGGACTAGCGAACACCGGGGAGCTGTTTTTT.

Note on this clone: The junction departs from germline at one end; a sequencing error may be responsible. The chain is built from TRBV29-1 and TRBJ2-7, with D perhaps matching TRBD1 or TRBD2 (5 bases each). This CDR3 has 11 amino acids. Germline V gene lookup returns CDR1 SQVTM and CDR2 ANQGSEA. The CDR3 sequence is CSVEGEYEQYF. As DNA, the CDR3 is TGCAGCGTCGAAGGGGAGTACGAGCAGTACTTC.

The chain couples TRBV28 to TRBJ2-7; TRBD1 agrees at 9 bases. The V gene's germline CDR1 is MDHEN and CDR2 SYDVKM. V lost 6 bases and J lost 5; bases outside the gene matches: 8. The CDR3 totals 14 residues. CDR3 bases: TGTGCCAGCAGATCGGACAGGGGAGTACACGAGCAGTACTTC. Translated: CASRSDRGVHEQYF. The full variable domain, with the rest looked up from reference TRBV28 and TRBJ2-7, is DVKVTQSSRYLVKRTGEKVFLECVQDMDHENMFWYRQDPGLGLRLIYFSYDVKMKEKGDIPEGYSVSREKKERFSLILESASTNQTSMYLCASRSDRGVHEQYFGPGTRLTVT.

The CDR3 nucleotides read TGTGCCAGCAGCCCCGCGGGCTCACACTCTGGAAACACCATATATTTT. Amino acid sequence: CASSPAGSHSGNTIYF. The genes are TRBV7-9 and TRBJ1-3; D is ambiguous. Trimming shortened V by 5 bases and J by 0 bases, and 14 bases separated the two germline ends. Germline CDR1 is SEHNR and CDR2 is FQNEAQ (reference sequence). The CDR3 covers 16 residues.